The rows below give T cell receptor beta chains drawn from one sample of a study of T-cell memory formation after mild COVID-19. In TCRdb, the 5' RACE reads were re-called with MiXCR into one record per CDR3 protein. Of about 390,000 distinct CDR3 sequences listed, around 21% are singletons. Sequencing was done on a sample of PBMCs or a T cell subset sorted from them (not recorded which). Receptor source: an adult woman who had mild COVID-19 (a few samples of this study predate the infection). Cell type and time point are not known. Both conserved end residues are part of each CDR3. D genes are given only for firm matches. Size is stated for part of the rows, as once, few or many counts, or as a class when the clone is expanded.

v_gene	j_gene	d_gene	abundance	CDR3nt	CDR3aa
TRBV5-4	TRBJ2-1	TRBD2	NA	TGTGCCAGCAGCCCCGCGGGGGGGGCATACAATGAGCAGTTCTTC	CASSPAGGAYNEQFF
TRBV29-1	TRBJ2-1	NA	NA	TGCAGCGTTGAAGAATTGGGCAGAGAGGGTTGGTTGGGGCAGTTCTTC	CSVEELGREGWLGQFF
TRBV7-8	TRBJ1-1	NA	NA	TGTGCCAGCAGCCACACAAGAAACCAAGCTTTCTTT	CASSHTRNQAFF
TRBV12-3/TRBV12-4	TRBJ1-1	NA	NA	TGTGCCGGCAGGGCTACGAACACTGAAGCTTTCTTT	CAGRATNTEAFF
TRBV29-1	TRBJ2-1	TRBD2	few	TGCAGCGTGCTGCCGGGACTAAACAACAATGAGCAGTTCTTC	CSVLPGLNNNEQFF
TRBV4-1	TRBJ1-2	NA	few	TGCGCCAGCAGCCAAGGCACTTACTATGGCTACACCTTC	CASSQGTYYGYTF
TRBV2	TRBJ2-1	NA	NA	TGTGCCAGCAGTGACGGTTCGTACCCAGAGCAGTTCTTC	CASSDGSYPEQFF
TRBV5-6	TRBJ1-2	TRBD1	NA	TGTGCCAGCAGCCCCTGGGACAGCCGCTACACCTTC	CASSPWDSRYTF
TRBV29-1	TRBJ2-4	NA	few	TGCAGCGTTGAACAAGGGGAAAACATTCAGTACTTC	CSVEQGENIQYF
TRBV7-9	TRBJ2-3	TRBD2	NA	TGTGCCAGCAGCCAGGGACTAGCGGGGGTTACCACAGATACGCAGTATTTT	CASSQGLAGVTTDTQYF
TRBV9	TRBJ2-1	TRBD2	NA	TGTGCCAGCAGCGTAGAGGTTAGCGGGCACAATGAGCAGTTCTTC	CASSVEVSGHNEQFF
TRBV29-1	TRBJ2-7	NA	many	TGCAGCGCCCGCCGGGCGAACTCCTACGAGCAGTACTTC	CSARRANSYEQYF
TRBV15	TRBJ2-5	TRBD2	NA	TGTGCCACCAGCAGAGGGGTGGGGGGGCAAGAGACCCAGTACTTC	CATSRGVGGQETQYF
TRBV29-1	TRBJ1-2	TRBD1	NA	TGCAGCGTTGAGGGACAGGGGTATGGCTACACCTTC	CSVEGQGYGYTF